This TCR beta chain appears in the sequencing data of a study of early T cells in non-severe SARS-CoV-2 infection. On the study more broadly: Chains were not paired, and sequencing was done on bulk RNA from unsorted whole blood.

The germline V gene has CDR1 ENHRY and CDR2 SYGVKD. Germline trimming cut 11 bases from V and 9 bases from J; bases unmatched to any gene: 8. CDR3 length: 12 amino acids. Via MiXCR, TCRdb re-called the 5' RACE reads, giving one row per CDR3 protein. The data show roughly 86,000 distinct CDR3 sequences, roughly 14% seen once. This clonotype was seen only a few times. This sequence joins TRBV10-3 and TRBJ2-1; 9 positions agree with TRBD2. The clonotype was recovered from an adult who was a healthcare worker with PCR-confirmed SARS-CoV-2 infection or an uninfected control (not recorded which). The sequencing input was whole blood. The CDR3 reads CAVSGGPGEQFF. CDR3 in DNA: TGTGCCGTAAGCGGGGGGCCGGGTGAGCAGTTCTTC.